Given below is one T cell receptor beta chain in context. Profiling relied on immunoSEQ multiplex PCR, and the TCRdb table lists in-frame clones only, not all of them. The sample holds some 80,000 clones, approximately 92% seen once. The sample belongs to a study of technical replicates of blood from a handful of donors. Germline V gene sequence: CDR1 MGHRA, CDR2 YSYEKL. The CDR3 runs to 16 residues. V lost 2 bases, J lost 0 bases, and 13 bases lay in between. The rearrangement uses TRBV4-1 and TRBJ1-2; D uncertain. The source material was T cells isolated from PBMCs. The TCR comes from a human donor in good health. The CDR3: CASSQPTREANYGYTF. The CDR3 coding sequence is TGCGCCAGCAGCCAACCCACGAGGGAAGCTAACTATGGCTACACCTTC.